Detailed here is one T cell receptor beta chain. Antigen: not known. TCRdb's copy holds only in-frame clones and misses some; the assay was immunoSEQ multiplex PCR. Among approximately 150,000 clones, less than 80% were seen once, and the ten largest hold 7.5% to 9.5%. This sample was taken from a study of PD-1 blockade in classical Hodgkin lymphoma. Every patient experienced relapse after autologous stem cell transplantation, and brentuximab vedotin exposure varied. Study results and limitations: Those achieving complete response showed baseline diversity like newly diagnosed patients. Compared with healthy donors, newly diagnosed patients reportedly showed lower baseline TCR diversity. A significant rise in TCR diversity by C4D1 was seen for CD4+ but not CD8+ cells. Why the repertoires differ is still unclear, perhaps disease activity or prior therapy.

This CDR3 comprises 14 residues. V shed 10 bases, J shed 1 base, and the junction held 8 bases outside the gene matches. CDR1 is MNHEY, CDR2 SVGAGI, per germline. The receptor's source is a human donor with classical Hodgkin lymphoma. The chain employs TRBV6-5 and TRBJ2-3, with TRBD2 identical over 7 bases. The material sequenced was peripheral blood mononuclear cells (PBMCs), taken before the second cycle of nivolumab. The CDR3 nucleotides read TGTGCCACCACCGCGGGAGCCGGCACAGATACGCAGTATTTT. It yields the protein CATTAGAGTDTQYF.